This TCR beta chain was captured in a study of radiation and T cells in renal cell carcinoma. The protocol was immunoSEQ multiplex PCR, while the TCRdb copy is restricted to in-frame clones and leaves out a portion. The sample lists around 81,000 clones; 85% were seen once. This clone is termed medium-sized. Documented time point: blood 4 weeks post-SBRT, at nephrectomy. Treatment reported: 15 Gy SBRT to primary tumor, nephrectomy 4 weeks later. The specimen comprised blood, sampled from a patient whose treatment included radiotherapy and nephrectomy. The TCR comes from a man aged 50 or older with renal cell carcinoma.

This chain's CDR3 is CASSLVDGGNEQFF. DNA of the CDR3: TGTGCCAGCAGCTTAGTGGATGGGGGGAATGAGCAGTTCTTC. V is TRBV7-9 and J is TRBJ2-1; possibly TRBD2 for D (6 bases). Looked up from germline, CDR1 is SEHNR and CDR2 is FQNEAQ (reference sequence). Trimming stripped 1 base from V and 7 bases from J, with 11 bases between. This CDR3 is 14 amino acids long. Filled out from reference TRBV7-9 and TRBJ2-1, the complete variable domain reads DTGVSQNPRHKITKRGQNVTFRCDPISEHNRLYWYRQTLGQGPEFLTYFQNEAQLEKSRLLSDRFSAERPKGSFSTLEIQRTEQGDSAMYLCASSLVDGGNEQFFGPGTRLTVL.